The 14 T cell receptor beta chains below were found in one sample sequenced in a study of blood T cell repertoires in COVID-19. Sequencing used immunoSEQ multiplex PCR; TCRdb keeps in-frame clones, though not all of them. The sample gives 200,000 or so clones, about 82% of which show up once; less than 11% is in the top ten. Sequenced sample: peripheral blood. The receptors come from an elderly woman with acute or convalescent COVID-19.

The rearrangement joins TRBV23-1 to TRBJ1-5; 7 bases are a match to TRBD1. TRBV23-1 falls under the ORF class, with uncertain function. V was pared by 3 bases and J by 2 bases, with 4 bases of the junction left unmatched. This CDR3 has 15 residues. The CDR3 DNA is TGCGCCAGCAGTCACCAGGACAGGTGCAATCAGCCCCAGCATTTT. Amino acids: CASSHQDRCNQPQHF.

The chain carries TRBV19 and TRBJ1-3; D possibly corresponds to TRBD1 (5 bases). Trimming shortened V by 9 bases and J by 4 bases, and 16 bases separated the two germline ends. The CDR3 is 14 amino acids. CDR1 LNHDA and CDR2 SQIVND come from the germline V gene (reference sequence). CDR3 protein: CASNRNGAGNTIYF. The CDR3 nucleotides are TGTGCCAGCAACAGGAATGGGGCCGGAAACACCATATATTTT.

This clone was seen a few times. This chain connects TRBV19 to TRBJ1-2, with unresolved D. V was cut by 3 bases and J by 4 bases, with 9 bases left in between. The germline V gene has CDR1 LNHDA and CDR2 SQIVND (reference sequence). The CDR3 contains 13 residues. CDR3 amino acids: CASSIQQSYGYTF. For the CDR3, the DNA is TGTGCCAGTAGTATCCAACAGAGCTATGGCTACACCTTC.

The rearrangement uses TRBV11-1 and TRBJ2-1; D gene uncertain. The CDR3 is made up of 14 amino acids. CDR1 and CDR2 from the germline V gene are SGHAT and FQDESV (reference sequence). The ends were cut back, 5 bases at V and 3 bases at J, with 11 bases in the middle. This chain's CDR3 is CASSPLNNYNEQFF. CDR3 DNA sequence: TGTGCCAGCAGCCCTTTGAACAACTACAATGAGCAGTTCTTC.

This clone appeared once. The rearrangement links TRBV19 to TRBJ1-6, with D possibly TRBD1 on 5 matching bases. In germline, CDR1 is LNHDA, CDR2 SQIVND (reference sequence). With 5 bases removed from V and 7 bases from J, the gap between germline ends came to 15 bases. CDR3 length: 15 residues. The CDR3 sequence is CASSPPGRGNSPLHF. The CDR3 bases are TGTGCCAGTAGTCCTCCGGGTAGGGGCAATTCACCCCTCCACTTT.

CDR3: CASSKQQREGPYEQYF. DNA for the CDR3: TGTGCCAGCAGCAAACAGCAGCGGGAGGGCCCCTACGAGCAGTACTTC. V is TRBV21-1 and J is TRBJ2-7; the table's D call TRBD2 went unverified against the DNA. TRBV21-1 counts as a pseudogene. This CDR3 is 16 amino acids long.

The V and J genes are TRBV5-8 and TRBJ1-2, with D maybe TRBD1 (6 bases). Germline lookup yields CDR1 SGHTS and CDR2 YDEGEE. The ends were cut back, 1 base at V and 2 bases at J, with 9 bases in the middle. The CDR3 is 14 residues long. The CDR3, as DNA: TGTGCCAGCAGCTTGCAGGACAGCAACTATGGCTACACCTTC. Its translation: CASSLQDSNYGYTF. Using reference TRBV5-8 and TRBJ1-2 for the parts outside the CDR3, the full variable domain is EAGVTQSPTHLIKTRGQQATLRCSPISGHTSVYWYQQALGLGLQFLLWYDEGEERNRGNFPPRFSGRQFPNYSSELNVNALELEDSALYLCASSLQDSNYGYTFGSGTRLTVV.

The chain uses TRBV28 and TRBJ2-2, with TRBD2 as a possible D gene (5 bases). CDR3 length equals 17 residues. Germline V gives CDR1 MDHEN, CDR2 SYDVKM. Trimming pared 2 bases from V and 6 bases from J, leaving 19 bases between. CDR3 sequence: CASSLVAYGGFSGELFF. CDR3 nucleotide sequence: TGTGCCAGCAGTTTAGTGGCCTACGGAGGATTCTCCGGGGAGCTGTTTTTT.

This clone was detected only a few times. The chain recombines TRBV4-3 with TRBJ2-3; TRBD2 matches 7 bases. Per the germline V gene, CDR1 is LGHNA and CDR2 is YSLEER. J was trimmed by 0 bases and V by 4 bases; bases with no gene match: 1. CDR3 length: 14 amino acids. CDR3 nucleotides: TGCGCCAGCAGCCTGCGGGGGAGCACAGATACGCAGTATTTT. It encodes CASSLRGSTDTQYF.

The J gene is TRBJ2-1, the V gene TRBV4-3, with 11 nucleotides matching TRBD2. The CDR3 is 17 amino acids. Looked up from germline, CDR1 is LGHNA and CDR2 is YSLEER. The trim removed 3 bases at V and 3 bases at J, leaving 7 bases unmatched. The CDR3 region has the DNA TGCGCCAGCAGCCAGGAACTAGCGGGGGCCGGCTACAATGAGCAGTTCTTC. It translates to CASSQELAGAGYNEQFF.

The J gene is TRBJ2-7, the V gene TRBV5-1; D gene ambiguous. CDR3 length: 13 residues. Germline assignment: CDR1 SGHRS and CDR2 YFSETQ. Trimming removed 0 bases at V and 0 bases at J, with 4 bases between. The CDR3 nucleotides are TGCGCCAGCAGCTTGGACTTCTCCTACGAGCAGTACTTC. Residues: CASSLDFSYEQYF.

J is TRBJ2-1 and V is TRBV10-3; D is undetermined. Trimming pared 0 bases from V and 9 bases from J, leaving 12 bases between. The CDR3 length is 14 residues. Germline V lookup: CDR1 ENHRY, CDR2 SYGVKD. In nucleotides, the CDR3 is TGTGCCATCAGTGAGTCGTCTGGGCCAGGTGAGCAGTTCTTC. It yields the protein CAISESSGPGEQFF.

The chain combines TRBV19 with TRBJ1-2, with 7 bases lining up with TRBD1. CDR3 size: 16 residues. CDR1 is LNHDA, CDR2 SQIVND, per germline (reference sequence). With V trimmed by 1 base and J by 4 bases, 9 bases remained unmatched. In nucleotides, the CDR3 is TGTGCCAGTAGTATAGGAGGCGGGGACAGCATCTATGGCTACACCTTC. Protein product: CASSIGGGDSIYGYTF.

The J gene is TRBJ2-1, the V gene TRBV4-3; possible D gene TRBD2, 6 bases. Germline V CDR1 and CDR2: LGHNA, YSLEER. The CDR3 loop spans 17 amino acids. Trimming cost V 1 base and J 8 bases, with 21 bases left between them. In DNA, the CDR3 is TGCGCCAGCAGCCAAGCAGGAAGCCCGTTACTAGCCGATGAGCAGTTCTTC. The encoded protein is CASSQAGSPLLADEQFF.